This T cell receptor beta chain was profiled in a study of siplizumab effects on memory and regulatory T cells. General study points: Naive T cell populations appeared to exhibit greater diversity than memory cells and appeared to be major alloresponse contributors. No assignable naive or memory phenotype existed for roughly 80-96% of proliferating CD4+ or CD8+ clones. The suppressive capacity of proliferating Tregs from siplizumab cultures remained unconfirmed. Solely a minor proportion of alloreactive clones could be assigned to unstimulated subsets.

Concerning this clone: The antigen is not known.

Only in-frame clones appear in the TCRdb table, and some are missing; sequencing was by immunoSEQ multiplex PCR. The repertoire holds over 65,000 clones, about 95% seen once, with around a sixth in the top ten. V was pared by 3 bases and J by 6 bases, with 12 bases between. The CDR3 spans 14 residues. Germline assignment: CDR1 SGHDT and CDR2 YYEEEE. Sequencing input: CD8+ T cells sorted from blood. The chain has TRBV5-6 and TRBJ2-2; D is unresolved. The sequence was collected from a human donor in good health. The CDR3 DNA follows: TGTGCCAGCAGCTCCAGAAGGGATCCCGGGGAGCTGTTTTTT. Its protein product is CASSSRRDPGELFF.